This T cell receptor beta chain was recovered during a study of identical twins (dated by TCRdb to about 2016). Background on the whole study: To test whether fetal clonotypes persist, this study deep-sequenced TCR alpha and beta repertoires from monozygotic twins, from unrelated adults of various ages, and from cord blood. To rule out contamination, replicate twin experiments were performed at different times with different library preparation protocols.

The CDR3 holds 12 amino acids from the cysteine to the phenylalanine. The read is trimmed to its CDR3 DNA, 36 bases read in frame from base 1. V lost 4 bases and J lost 8 bases; the stretch between them is 9 bases long. Every donor was a healthy Caucasian. The twin cohort consisted of three pairs of female monozygotic twins, all aged roughly 18 to 29 years. CD4+ and CD8+ T cell populations were isolated with positive isolation kits from Invitrogen. At least ten counts were recorded for this clonotype. Its antigen is still unknown. No base-level quality is on record; no much larger clone is a single base apart. Overall study outcomes, separate from this receptor: A weaker excess of twin sharing was found in beta out-of-frame sequences because the signal-to-noise ratio was lowered by fewer shared sequences. Fewer insertions were carried by abundant cord blood beta clonotypes; a weaker similar trend was observed in young adult naive repertoires, while no such trend was observed in memory repertoires. Compared with coincidental sharing between unrelated individuals, out-of-frame TCR alpha sequences shared between twins had an excess of sequences with low generation probability. Invariant T cells such as MAIT and iNKT could partly confound zero-insertion analyses, though diverse VJ usage argued against this for most clonotypes. Conclusions relied on cross-sectional statistical analysis, since the same donors could not be followed over many years. In monozygotic twins, recombination models systematically underestimated out-of-frame TCR alpha sharing, but the models matched the sharing seen between unrelated individuals.

The library came from 5' RACE. The sample was run on an Illumina HiSeq 2000. A universal primer binding site was added through template switching, and the final cDNA carried a unique molecular identifier so that TCR cDNA molecules could be counted accurately. First-strand cDNA for TCR alpha and beta chains was synthesized from specific primers in the conserved constant-segment region. To control for contamination, each cDNA library was double barcoded with a SMART-Mk sample barcode plus Illumina barcodes. TruSeq adapter sequences and Illumina sample barcodes were added in two successive PCR steps. TCR alpha and beta cDNA libraries were sequenced on the Illumina HiSeq platform with custom primers. Under the source paper's analysis protocol: MiGEC processed the raw reads to extract unique molecular identifiers, while MiXCR was used to determine the CDR3 positions. Recombination models were inferred per individual with the repgenHMM and IGoR tools using an EM algorithm. Shared clonotype analysis was performed with the tcR package in R, normalizing sharing by the product of cloneset sizes. Out-of-frame nonproductive sequences were analyzed to study raw recombination free of thymic and clonal selection effects. The public reads were quality trimmed at Q25 with fastp and then assembled into clones with MiXCR by TCRdb, keeping productive beta chains. Records with the same CDR3 protein are collapsed into one entry carrying the most frequent genes and DNA. TCRdb's processing, not the study's, gives the V and J calls here. The sample records about 490,000 distinct CDR3 sequences, 12% to 15% of which are singletons. The ten biggest clones cover roughly 0.46% of the sample.

This sample also appeared in a second study, on yellow fever vaccine responses in identical twins. The second source states: The T cell response to vaccination in identical twins was reported by the authors to appear partly convergent and partly personalized. Focusing on identical twins, the study followed the T cell clones that responded to the vaccine, and did so with precision.

The sequenced sample consisted of CD4+ T cells sorted from blood. This receptor chain uses TRBV12-3 or TRBV12-4 and TRBJ2-1; perhaps TRBD1 is the D gene, with 5 bases matching. The clonotype comes from a woman between 18 and 29 years old in good health. The DNA sequence follows: TGTGCCAGCAGTTGGGGCACCGATGAGCAGTTCTTC. This is translated as CASSWGTDEQFF.